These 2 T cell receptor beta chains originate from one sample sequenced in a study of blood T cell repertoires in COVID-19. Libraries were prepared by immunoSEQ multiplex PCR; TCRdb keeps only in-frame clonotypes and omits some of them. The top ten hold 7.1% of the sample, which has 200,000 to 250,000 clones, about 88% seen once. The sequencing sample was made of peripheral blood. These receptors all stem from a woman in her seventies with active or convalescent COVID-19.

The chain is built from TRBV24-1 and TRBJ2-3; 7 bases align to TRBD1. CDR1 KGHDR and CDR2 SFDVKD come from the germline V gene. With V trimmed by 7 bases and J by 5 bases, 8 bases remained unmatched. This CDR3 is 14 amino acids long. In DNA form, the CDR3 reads TGTGCCACCAGCCAGGGGGTTTCTGGAGATACGCAGTATTTT. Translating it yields CATSQGVSGDTQYF.

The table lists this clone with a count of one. The CDR3, as DNA: TGCAGTGCTAGGGTGAGCTCTGAAGCTTTCTTT. Its translation is CSARVSSEAFF. The chain uses TRBV20-1 and TRBJ1-1; the D is unclear. Trimming cost V 3 bases and J 6 bases, with 8 bases left between them. Germline V gene lookup returns CDR1 DFQATT and CDR2 SNEGSKA (reference sequence). This CDR3 is 11 amino acids long.